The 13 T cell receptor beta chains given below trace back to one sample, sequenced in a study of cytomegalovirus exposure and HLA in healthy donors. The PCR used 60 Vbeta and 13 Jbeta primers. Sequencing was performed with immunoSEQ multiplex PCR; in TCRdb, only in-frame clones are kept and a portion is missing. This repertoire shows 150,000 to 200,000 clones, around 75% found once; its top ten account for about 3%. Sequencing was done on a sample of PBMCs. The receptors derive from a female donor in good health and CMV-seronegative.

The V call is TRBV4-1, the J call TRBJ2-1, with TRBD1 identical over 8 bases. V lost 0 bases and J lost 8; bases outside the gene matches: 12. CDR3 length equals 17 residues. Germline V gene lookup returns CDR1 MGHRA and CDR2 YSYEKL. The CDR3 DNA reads TGCGCCAGCAGCCAAGATAGGGCCTGGACAGGGACCGATGAGCAGTTCTTC. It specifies CASSQDRAWTGTDEQFF.

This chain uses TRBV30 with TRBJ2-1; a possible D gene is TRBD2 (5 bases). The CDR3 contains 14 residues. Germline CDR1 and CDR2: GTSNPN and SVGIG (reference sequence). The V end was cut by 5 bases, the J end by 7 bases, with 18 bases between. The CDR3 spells CAWEAGTPGNEQFF. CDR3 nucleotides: TGTGCCTGGGAGGCGGGTACCCCCGGGAATGAGCAGTTCTTC.

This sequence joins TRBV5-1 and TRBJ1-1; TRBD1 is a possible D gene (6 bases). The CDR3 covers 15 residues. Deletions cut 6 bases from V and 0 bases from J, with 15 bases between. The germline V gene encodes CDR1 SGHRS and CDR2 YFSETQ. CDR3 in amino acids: CASTTAGTLNTEAFF. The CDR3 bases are TGCGCCAGCACGACCGCCGGGACACTGAACACTGAAGCTTTCTTT.

CDR3 amino acids: CASSPQGGSMNTEAFF. CDR3 DNA sequence: TGTGCCAGCAGCCCCCAAGGGGGCTCCATGAACACTGAAGCTTTCTTT. This chain joins TRBV7-6 and TRBJ1-1; the match to TRBD1 covers 7 bases. Germline V CDR1 and CDR2: SGHVS, FNYEAQ. CDR3 size: 16 residues. V gave up 5 bases and J gave up 0 bases; unmatched junction bases: 9.

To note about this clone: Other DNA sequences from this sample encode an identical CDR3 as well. The CDR3 DNA reads as TGTGCCAGCAGTCCCGCGGGGGGTCAAGAGACCCAGTACTTC. This gives the protein CASSPAGGQETQYF. This chain joins TRBV28 and TRBJ2-5; 8 bases fit TRBD2. The CDR3 is made up of 14 amino acids. The trim removed 5 bases at V and 2 bases at J, leaving 4 bases unmatched. CDR1 and CDR2 (germline): MDHEN, SYDVKM.

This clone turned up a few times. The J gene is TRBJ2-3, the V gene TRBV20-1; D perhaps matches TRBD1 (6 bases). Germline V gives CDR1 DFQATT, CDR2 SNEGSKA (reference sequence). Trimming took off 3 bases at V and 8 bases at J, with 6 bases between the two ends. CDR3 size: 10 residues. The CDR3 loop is CSASRGTQYF. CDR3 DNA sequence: TGCAGTGCTAGCAGGGGTACGCAGTATTTT.

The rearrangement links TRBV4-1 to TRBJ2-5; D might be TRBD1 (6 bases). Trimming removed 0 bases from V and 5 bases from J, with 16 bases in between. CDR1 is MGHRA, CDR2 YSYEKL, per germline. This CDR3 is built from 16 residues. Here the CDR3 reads CASSQDETGGRETQYF. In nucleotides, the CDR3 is TGCGCCAGCAGCCAAGACGAGACAGGAGGTCGGGAGACCCAGTACTTC.

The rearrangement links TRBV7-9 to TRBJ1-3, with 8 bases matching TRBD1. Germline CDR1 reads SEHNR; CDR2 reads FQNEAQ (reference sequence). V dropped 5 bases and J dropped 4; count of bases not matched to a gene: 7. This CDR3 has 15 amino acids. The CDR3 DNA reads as TGTGCCAGCAGCCTTACCCAGGGGGCAGGAAACACCATATATTTT. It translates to CASSLTQGAGNTIYF. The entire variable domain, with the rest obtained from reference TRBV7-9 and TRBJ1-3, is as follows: DTGVSQNPRHKITKRGQNVTFRCDPISEHNRLYWYRQTLGQGPEFLTYFQNEAQLEKSRLLSDRFSAERPKGSFSTLEIQRTEQGDSAMYLCASSLTQGAGNTIYFGEGSWLTVV.

The CDR3 coding sequence is TGTGCCTGGAGTCCGACAGTCTACGAGCAGTACTTC. Translated, it gives CAWSPTVYEQYF. The rearrangement links TRBV30 to TRBJ2-5, with D possibly being TRBD1 (5 bases). The DNA end lines up better with TRBJ2-7; the J call may be wrong. In germline, CDR1 is GTSNPN, CDR2 SVGIG (reference sequence). The CDR3 is made up of 12 amino acids.

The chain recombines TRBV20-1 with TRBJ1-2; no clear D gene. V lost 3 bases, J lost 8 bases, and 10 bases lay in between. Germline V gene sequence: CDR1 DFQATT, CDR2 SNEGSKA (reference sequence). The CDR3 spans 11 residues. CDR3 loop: CSASGGEGYTF. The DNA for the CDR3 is TGCAGTGCTAGCGGAGGAGAGGGCTACACCTTC.

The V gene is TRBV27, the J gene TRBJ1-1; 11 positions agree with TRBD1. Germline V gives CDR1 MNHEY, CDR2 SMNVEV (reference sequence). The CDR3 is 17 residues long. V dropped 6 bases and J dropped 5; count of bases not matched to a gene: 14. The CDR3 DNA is TGTGCCAGCAGCCCCTCGGACAGGGGGCGACTGCGGACTGAAGCTTTCTTT. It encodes CASSPSDRGRLRTEAFF.

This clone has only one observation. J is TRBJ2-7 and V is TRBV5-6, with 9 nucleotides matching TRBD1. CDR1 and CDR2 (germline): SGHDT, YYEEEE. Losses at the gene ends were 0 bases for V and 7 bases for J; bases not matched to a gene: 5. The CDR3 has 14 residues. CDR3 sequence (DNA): TGTGCCAGCAGCTTGGTAACAGGGGGCGGGGAGCAGTACTTC. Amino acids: CASSLVTGGGEQYF.

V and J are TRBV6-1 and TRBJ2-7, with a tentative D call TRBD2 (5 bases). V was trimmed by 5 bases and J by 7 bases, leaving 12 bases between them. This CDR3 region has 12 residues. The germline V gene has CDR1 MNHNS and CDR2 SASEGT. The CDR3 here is CASSPQRTEQYF. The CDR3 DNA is TGTGCCAGCAGTCCCCAGAGGACTGAGCAGTACTTC.